The 2 T cell receptor beta chains reported below all come from one sample, sequenced in a study of OX40 agonist ivuxolimab in advanced cancers. The assay was immunoSEQ multiplex PCR, and TCRdb's table has in-frame clones only and misses some. There are some 19,000 clones in the sample; 85% to 90% occur only once, and around a fifth lies in the top ten. The sequenced sample was CD4+ or CD8+ T cells sorted from blood, obtained in a trial of the OX40 agonist ivuxolimab. Receptors originate from an adult with an advanced solid tumor such as melanoma, head and neck, liver or kidney cancer.

This clone occurred a few times. CDR3 sequence: CASSTRAGDEQYF. DNA of the CDR3: TGTGCCAGCAGTACCCGGGCGGGGGACGAGCAGTACTTC. The J gene is TRBJ2-7, the V gene TRBV27, with 7 bases matching TRBD2. The CDR3 extends over 13 amino acids. Losses at the gene ends were 5 bases for V and 5 bases for J; bases not matched to a gene: 6. Germline CDR1 is MNHEY and CDR2 is SMNVEV (reference sequence).

This chain links TRBV9 with TRBJ2-2, with D possibly being TRBD1 or TRBD2 (5 bases each). The germline CDR1 and CDR2 sequences are SGDLS and YYNGEE. This CDR3 contains 14 residues. The germline V and J ends were trimmed by 4 bases and 7 bases, with 14 bases remaining between them. The CDR3 DNA is TGTGCCAGCAGCCCTTGGGACGATAACGGGGAGCTGTTTTTT. It translates to CASSPWDDNGELFF.